Detailed here is one T cell receptor (beta chain). Its specificity is not known. The junction does not match germline at one end; this may be a read error. This CDR3 region has 16 residues. Germline V gene lookup returns CDR1 SNHLY and CDR2 FYNNEI. A multiplex PCR was run with 60 Vbeta primers and 13 Jbeta primers. Method: immunoSEQ multiplex PCR; TCRdb's copy keeps in-frame clones and lacks some. The data contain some 140,000 clones, roughly 70% of them singletons. This sample is drawn from a study of cytomegalovirus exposure and HLA in healthy donors. General study results and limits: Reports described diagnosis of cytomegalovirus status by the classifier as highly specific and sensitive. With further analysis later on, most CMV-associated TCR beta chains appeared HLA-restricted. TCR beta sequences reportedly predicted most subjects' HLA-A and HLA-B alleles accurately. Most TCR sequences were uncommon, yet certain public TCRs appeared in many donors.

The sequenced material came from PBMCs. This TCR came from a man aged 18 to 29 in good health and CMV-seropositive. V and J are TRBV2 and TRBJ2-3, with 11 nucleotides matching TRBD2. DNA for the CDR3: TGTGCCAGCAGGGAAGGACTAGCGGGTATCACAGATACGCAGTATTTT. Its translation is CASREGLAGITDTQYF.